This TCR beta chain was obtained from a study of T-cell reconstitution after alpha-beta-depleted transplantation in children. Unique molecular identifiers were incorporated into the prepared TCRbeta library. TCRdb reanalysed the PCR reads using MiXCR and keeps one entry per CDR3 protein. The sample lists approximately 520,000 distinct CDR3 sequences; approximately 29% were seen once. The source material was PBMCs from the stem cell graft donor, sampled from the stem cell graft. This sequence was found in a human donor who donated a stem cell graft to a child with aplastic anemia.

The CDR3 loop is CASSLAAGGPGELFF. CDR3 DNA: TGTGCCAGCAGCTTAGCGGCGGGAGGTCCCGGGGAGCTGTTTTTT. This rearrangement joins TRBV7-2 to TRBJ2-2; 8 nucleotides agree with TRBD2. V shed 0 bases and J 6 bases; nucleotides not matched to a gene: 3. CDR1 SGHTA and CDR2 FQGNSA come from the germline V gene. This CDR3 region has 15 residues.